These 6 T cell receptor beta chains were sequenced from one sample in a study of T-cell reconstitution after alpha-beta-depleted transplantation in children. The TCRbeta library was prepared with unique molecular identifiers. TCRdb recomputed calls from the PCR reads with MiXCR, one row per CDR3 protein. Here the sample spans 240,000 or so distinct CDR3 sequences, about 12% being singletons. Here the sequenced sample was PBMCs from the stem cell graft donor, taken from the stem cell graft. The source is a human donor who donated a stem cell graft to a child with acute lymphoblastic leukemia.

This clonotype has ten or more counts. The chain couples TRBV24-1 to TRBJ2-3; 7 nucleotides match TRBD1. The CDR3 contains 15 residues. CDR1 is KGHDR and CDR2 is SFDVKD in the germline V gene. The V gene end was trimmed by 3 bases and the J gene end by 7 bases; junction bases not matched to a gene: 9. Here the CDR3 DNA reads TGTGCCACCAGTGATCCAATTTCACAGGGGTATACGCAGTATTTT. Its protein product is CATSDPISQGYTQYF.

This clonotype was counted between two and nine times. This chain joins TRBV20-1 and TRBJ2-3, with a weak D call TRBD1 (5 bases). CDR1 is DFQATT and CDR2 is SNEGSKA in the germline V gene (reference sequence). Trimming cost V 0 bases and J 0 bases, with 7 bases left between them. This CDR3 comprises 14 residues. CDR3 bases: TGCAGTGCTAGAGATTCAGGGAGCACAGATACGCAGTATTTT. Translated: CSARDSGSTDTQYF.

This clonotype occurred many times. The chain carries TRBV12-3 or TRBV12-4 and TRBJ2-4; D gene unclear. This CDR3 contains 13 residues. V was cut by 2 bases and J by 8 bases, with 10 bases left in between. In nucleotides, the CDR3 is TGTGCCAGCAGTTTAATCCGGTGGGACATTCAGTACTTC. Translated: CASSLIRWDIQYF.

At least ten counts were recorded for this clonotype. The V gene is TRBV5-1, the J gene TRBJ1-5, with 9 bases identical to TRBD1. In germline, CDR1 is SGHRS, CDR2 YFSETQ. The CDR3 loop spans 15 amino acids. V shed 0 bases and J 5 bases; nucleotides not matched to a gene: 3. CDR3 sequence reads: CASSLGTGADQPQHF. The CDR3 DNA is TGCGCCAGCAGCTTGGGGACAGGGGCTGATCAGCCCCAGCATTTT.

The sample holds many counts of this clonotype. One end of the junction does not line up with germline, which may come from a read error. CDR3 nucleotide sequence: TGTGCTAGCAAGGATGGGACACTTACTCTCACAGATACGCAGTATTTT. It yields the protein CASKDGTLTLTDTQYF. The rearrangement joins TRBV28 to TRBJ2-3, with D tentatively TRBD1 (6 bases). The germline V gene has CDR1 MDHEN and CDR2 SYDVKM. The CDR3 runs to 16 residues. Full variable domain (outside the CDR3, taken from reference TRBV28 and TRBJ2-3): DVKVTQSSRYLVKRTGEKVFLECVQDMDHENMFWYRQDPGLGLRLIYFSYDVKMKEKGDIPEGYSVSREKKERFSLILESASTNQTSMYLCASKDGTLTLTDTQYFGPGTRLTVL.

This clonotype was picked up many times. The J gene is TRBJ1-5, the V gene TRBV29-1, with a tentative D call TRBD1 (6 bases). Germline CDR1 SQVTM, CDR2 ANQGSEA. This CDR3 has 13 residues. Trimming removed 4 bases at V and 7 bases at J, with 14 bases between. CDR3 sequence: CSVARGAGQPQHF. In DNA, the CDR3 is TGCAGCGTTGCAAGGGGGGCAGGACAGCCCCAGCATTTT.